The 16 T cell receptor beta chains presented below share a single source sample, sequenced in a study of T cells after yellow fever vaccination. TCRdb redid the calling of the 5' RACE reads with MiXCR, one entry per CDR3 protein. Among some 320,000 distinct CDR3 sequences listed, roughly 8.7% were seen once. The sequences come from PBMCs, collected on the day of the first yellow fever vaccination. These receptors all stem from a man aged 18 to 30 who received the YFV17D yellow fever vaccine.

The chain links TRBV29-1 to TRBJ2-1; tentatively, D is TRBD2 (6 bases). The CDR3 runs 14 residues. The V end lost 5 bases, the J end lost 7 bases, and 18 bases lay between the germline ends. Germline V CDR1 and CDR2: SQVTM, ANQGSEA. The CDR3 reads CSVTWRGFGNEQFF. The CDR3 DNA sequence: TGCAGCGTTACTTGGCGGGGATTTGGGAATGAGCAGTTCTTC.

V gene TRBV18 combines with J gene TRBJ2-7; 9 bases line up with TRBD1. CDR1 is KGHSH and CDR2 is LQKENI in the germline V gene. V shed 5 bases, J shed 3 bases, and the junction held 8 bases outside the gene matches. This CDR3 is built from 15 residues. The CDR3 region is CASSEGTGTRYEQYF. For the CDR3, the DNA is TGTGCCAGCTCAGAGGGGACAGGGACCCGCTACGAGCAGTACTTC. Drawing the rest from reference TRBV18 and TRBJ2-7, the complete variable domain is NAGVMQNPRHLVRRRGQEARLRCSPMKGHSHVYWYRQLPEEGLKFMVYLQKENIIDESGMPKERFSAEFPKEGPSILRIQQVVRGDSAAYFCASSEGTGTRYEQYFGPGTRLTVT.

This clonotype was picked up many times. The rearrangement links TRBV7-2 to TRBJ2-1; 9 bases align to TRBD2. CDR1 is SGHTA, CDR2 FQGNSA, per germline. The CDR3 runs to 12 residues. Trimming took 5 bases from V and 13 from J; bases not matched to a gene: 6. Here the CDR3 DNA reads TGTGCCAGCAGCCTTGTAGCGGGGGAACAGTTCTTC. Protein product: CASSLVAGEQFF. Based on the CDR3 plus reference TRBV7-2 and TRBJ2-1, the full variable domain is GAGVSQSPSNKVTEKGKDVELRCDPISGHTALYWYRQSLGQGLEFLIYFQGNSAPDKSGLPSDRFSAERTGGSVSTLTIQRTQQEDSAVYLCASSLVAGEQFFGPGTRLTVL.

This clonotype came up many times. The genes are TRBV4-3 and TRBJ2-4; TRBD1 matches at 9 bases. CDR3 length equals 14 residues. Germline V lookup: CDR1 LGHNA, CDR2 YSLEER. Unmatched junction bases numbered 2, after V lost 1 base and J lost 7 bases. CDR3 sequence: CASSQGTGANIQYF. The CDR3 DNA sequence: TGCGCCAGCAGCCAAGGGACAGGGGCGAACATTCAGTACTTC.

There are a few counts of this clonotype. The V call is TRBV7-2, the J call TRBJ1-6; perhaps TRBD1 as D (5 bases). Germline values: CDR1 SGHTA, CDR2 FQGNSA. V lost 1 base to trimming and J lost 9 bases, with 13 bases between them. The CDR3 loop spans 15 amino acids. CDR3 nucleotide sequence: TGTGCCAGCAGCTTAGTCGGGGGATTGGGTTCACCCCTCCACTTT. Translated, it gives CASSLVGGLGSPLHF.

V and J are TRBV10-1 and TRBJ2-7, with unresolved D. The germline V gene has CDR1 WNHNN and CDR2 SYGVQD (reference sequence). Deletions cut 0 bases from V and 2 bases from J, with 8 bases between. This CDR3 contains 14 residues. Written as DNA, the CDR3 is TGCGCCAGCAGTGAGTCTGGAGTTCCCTACGAGCAGTACTTC. Translation gives CASSESGVPYEQYF.

The chain uses TRBV18 and TRBJ2-1; D possibly uses TRBD1 or TRBD2 (5 bases each). Germline CDR1 is KGHSH and CDR2 is LQKENI. Trimming took off 2 bases at V and 3 bases at J, with 17 bases between the two ends. The CDR3 sequence is 17 residues long. For the CDR3, the DNA is TGTGCCAGCTCACCATATGAGGGGCCCTTTAACTACAATGAGCAGTTCTTC. This gives the protein CASSPYEGPFNYNEQFF.

V gene TRBV19 combines with J gene TRBJ2-1, with a weak D call TRBD1 (6 bases). The ends were cut back, 1 base at V and 7 bases at J, with 8 bases in the middle. This CDR3 region has 13 residues. CDR1 and CDR2 (germline): LNHDA, SQIVND (reference sequence). CDR3 nucleotide sequence: TGTGCCAGTAGTATAGTCAGGGGAAATGAGCAGTTCTTC. Protein: CASSIVRGNEQFF.

The table lists this clonotype with a few counts. The gene calls are TRBV5-1 and TRBJ2-2, with no clear D. Trimming removed 0 bases from V and 2 bases from J, with 14 bases in between. The germline V gene encodes CDR1 SGHRS and CDR2 YFSETQ. CDR3 length: 17 residues. In DNA form, the CDR3 reads TGCGCCAGCAGCTTGGCCCCTCAAGGGTTAAACACCGGGGAGCTGTTTTTT. Translating it yields CASSLAPQGLNTGELFF. Full variable domain (rest looked up from reference TRBV5-1 and TRBJ2-2): KAGVTQTPRYLIKTRGQQVTLSCSPISGHRSVSWYQQTPGQGLQFLFEYFSETQRNKGNFPGRFSGRQFSNSRSEMNVSTLELGDSALYLCASSLAPQGLNTGELFFGEGSRLTVL.

This clonotype was seen only a few times. This chain uses TRBV12-3 or TRBV12-4 with TRBJ1-2, with D uncertain. Trimming took off 7 bases at V and 4 bases at J, with 10 bases between the two ends. There are 12 residues in the CDR3. CDR3 amino acids: CASTSGGYGYTF. In DNA form, the CDR3 reads TGTGCCAGCACTTCGGGAGGCTATGGCTACACCTTC.

This clonotype showed up just a few times. V gene TRBV10-3 combines with J gene TRBJ2-3; unclear D gene. Trimming removed 6 bases at V and 1 base at J, with 5 bases between. CDR1 and CDR2 (germline): ENHRY, SYGVKD. This CDR3 region has 12 residues. This CDR3 is CAIRNRTDTQYF. The CDR3, as DNA: TGTGCCATCAGGAACCGCACAGATACGCAGTATTTT.

The chain joins TRBV7-9 to TRBJ1-1; D is undetermined. Trimming took 3 bases from V and 5 from J, leaving 13 bases between them. This CDR3 spans 14 amino acids. Germline-derived CDR1 and CDR2 are SEHNR and FQNEAQ (reference sequence). CDR3 loop: CASSFMSLGTEAFF. DNA for the CDR3: TGTGCCAGCAGCTTCATGAGCTTGGGGACTGAAGCTTTCTTT.

This clonotype was found many times. V and J are TRBV28 and TRBJ2-7; TRBD1 might be the D (5 bases). V was trimmed by 7 bases and J by 2 bases, leaving 18 bases between them. This CDR3 comprises 15 residues. Germline CDR1 MDHEN, CDR2 SYDVKM. In DNA, the CDR3 is TGTGCCAGCACTACCGCGAGTGCAGGGACCTACGAGCAGTACGTC. Its protein product is CASTTASAGTYEQYV.

This CDR3 reads CASSIVRTVTDTQYF. CDR3 sequence (DNA): TGTGCCAGTAGTATAGTCAGGACCGTAACAGATACGCAGTATTTT. The rearrangement joins TRBV19 to TRBJ2-3; unclear D gene. The V gene lost 1 base and the J gene lost 3 bases, with 11 bases spanning the gap. The V gene's germline CDR1 is LNHDA and CDR2 SQIVND (reference sequence). The CDR3 sequence is 15 residues long.

The chain links TRBV4-2 to TRBJ1-1, with no clear D. Germline assignment: CDR1 LGHNA and CDR2 YNFKEQ. Trimming left V 3 bases short and J 1 base short, with 9 bases between. The CDR3 is 14 amino acids. CDR3 nucleotides: TGTGCCAGCAGCCAGACTCGACAGAACACTGAAGCTTTCTTT. This sequence encodes CASSQTRQNTEAFF.

This clonotype has more than one count but fewer than ten. The genes are TRBV29-1 and TRBJ2-1; D may be TRBD2 (5 bases). CDR1 SQVTM and CDR2 ANQGSEA come from the germline V gene. The CDR3 is made up of 15 amino acids. The V end lost 8 bases, the J end lost 0 bases, and 17 bases lay between the germline ends. CDR3 amino acids: CSFPSQRSSYNEQFF. The CDR3 region has the DNA TGCAGCTTCCCTAGCCAGAGGAGCTCCTACAATGAGCAGTTCTTC.